Given below is one T cell receptor (beta chain) in context. Its antigen is unidentified. The sample belongs to a study of T cell responses to AZD1222 COVID-19 vaccine. Using immunoSEQ multiplex PCR, the repertoire was profiled, and TCRdb retains in-frame clones only, with some absent. The table shows fewer than 150,000 clones, with about 85% occurring only once. V trimming: 4 bases; J trimming: 7 bases; junction bases outside the gene matches: 8. The CDR3 length is 15 residues. Germline assignment: CDR1 LGHNA and CDR2 YNFKEQ. Overall study results and limits: In all cases, repertoires were sampled only after the peak T cell response. Donors were largely white British and mainly female; clonal diversity was possibly underestimated.

This sequence joins TRBV4-2 and TRBJ2-1; TRBD2 matches 9 bases. Specimen: peripheral blood, collected on day 0 of AZD1222 vaccination. The clonotype was recovered from an adult in good health. In nucleotides, the CDR3 is TGTGCCAGCAGCCCCCCGGCGGGGGGGCGTAATGAGCAGTTCTTC. Translated, it gives CASSPPAGGRNEQFF.